This record looks at one T cell receptor (beta chain) sequence and its context. Measured with immunoSEQ multiplex PCR; TCRdb has only the in-frame clones, and not every one. The table lists tens of thousands of clones, 91% of them singletons. This CDR3 spans 16 amino acids. Germline assignment: CDR1 LNHDA and CDR2 SQIVND (reference sequence). V was clipped by 7 bases and J by 0 bases, with 15 bases between them. This sample is drawn from a study of T cell changes during pregnancy in multiple sclerosis. This sequence was found in a female donor with multiple sclerosis, enrolled in a pregnancy study. Sample: CD8+ T cells from peripheral blood mononuclear cells, taken in the second trimester of pregnancy. The rearrangement links TRBV19 to TRBJ2-2, with D unresolved. DNA of the CDR3: TGTGCCAGTAAGGTTGCGGAGCCACCGAACACCGGGGAGCTGTTTTTT. As protein: CASKVAEPPNTGELFF.